The 4 T cell receptor beta chains presented below share a single source sample, sequenced in a study of Ad26.COV2.S vaccination and SARS-CoV-2 variants. The protocol was immunoSEQ multiplex PCR, while the TCRdb copy is restricted to in-frame clones and leaves out a portion. Of fewer than 50,000 clones detected, 83% appear once; the ten largest clones hold 40% to 55%. The material sequenced was peripheral blood, taken after recovery from COVID-19. These receptors were taken from a human donor who had recovered from COVID-19.

CDR3: CASSPKTGVGTEAFF. The CDR3 DNA follows: TGTGCCAGCAGCCCCAAGACTGGGGTAGGCACTGAAGCTTTCTTT. V gene TRBV7-2 combines with J gene TRBJ1-1, with no clear D. The CDR3 runs to 15 residues. V was trimmed by 5 bases and J by 4 bases, leaving 17 bases between them. Germline CDR1 SGHTA, CDR2 FQGNSA.

This clone has just one count. The rearrangement uses TRBV12-3 or TRBV12-4 and TRBJ1-1; 7 bases match TRBD1. The J segment lost 5 bases and the V segment lost 6 bases, leaving 6 bases of the junction unmatched. The CDR3 covers 13 residues. CDR3 loop: CASSSTRGTEAFF. As DNA, the CDR3 is TGTGCCAGCAGCTCAACCAGGGGGACTGAAGCTTTCTTT.

The chain joins TRBV4-2 to TRBJ2-6; the D gene is possibly TRBD1 (5 bases). The germline V gene has CDR1 LGHNA and CDR2 YNFKEQ. The CDR3 runs 16 residues. V was shortened by 3 bases and J by 0 bases, with 9 bases between the two germline ends. CDR3 sequence: CASSQGQGSGANVLTF. Written as DNA, the CDR3 is TGTGCCAGCAGCCAGGGGCAGGGCTCTGGGGCCAACGTCCTGACTTTC.

The rearrangement joins TRBV3-1 (or the pseudogene TRBV3-2) to TRBJ2-7, with D perhaps matching TRBD2 (6 bases). Trimming pared 4 bases from V and 2 bases from J, leaving 12 bases between. CDR1 is LGHDT, CDR2 YNNKEL, per germline (reference sequence). The CDR3 runs 14 residues. This chain's CDR3 is CASSLEPGAYEQYF. The DNA of the CDR3 is TGTGCCAGCAGCCTCGAGCCGGGGGCCTACGAGCAGTACTTC.